The T cell receptor beta chain under discussion was sequenced for a study of shared clonotypes between healthy human individuals. Study as a whole: Three men and two women, aged 18 to 49, were donors.

Germline V gene data show CDR1 as MNHEY and CDR2 as SMNVEV (reference sequence). The CDR3 runs to 16 residues. Trimming removed 0 bases from V and 7 bases from J, with 18 bases in between. Genomic DNA per cell subset filled all wells of several immunoSEQ plates. Using immunoSEQ multiplex PCR, the repertoire was profiled, and TCRdb retains in-frame clones only, with some absent. Among fewer than 850,000 clones, about nine tenths were seen once, and the ten largest hold about a third. The rearrangement uses TRBV27 and TRBJ1-2, with D perhaps matching TRBD1 (5 bases). What was sequenced was memory CD8+ T cells from PBMCs. Subset indicated: CD45RO+ cells pooled with CCR7-negative TemRA cells. The clonotype comes from a man younger than 35 in good health. Some clones in this sample may be carry-over from other donors' samples. CDR3 in DNA: TGTGCCAGCAGTTTATCGGGGCCAGCCCCAATTCTTGGCTACACCTTC. Translated: CASSLSGPAPILGYTF.